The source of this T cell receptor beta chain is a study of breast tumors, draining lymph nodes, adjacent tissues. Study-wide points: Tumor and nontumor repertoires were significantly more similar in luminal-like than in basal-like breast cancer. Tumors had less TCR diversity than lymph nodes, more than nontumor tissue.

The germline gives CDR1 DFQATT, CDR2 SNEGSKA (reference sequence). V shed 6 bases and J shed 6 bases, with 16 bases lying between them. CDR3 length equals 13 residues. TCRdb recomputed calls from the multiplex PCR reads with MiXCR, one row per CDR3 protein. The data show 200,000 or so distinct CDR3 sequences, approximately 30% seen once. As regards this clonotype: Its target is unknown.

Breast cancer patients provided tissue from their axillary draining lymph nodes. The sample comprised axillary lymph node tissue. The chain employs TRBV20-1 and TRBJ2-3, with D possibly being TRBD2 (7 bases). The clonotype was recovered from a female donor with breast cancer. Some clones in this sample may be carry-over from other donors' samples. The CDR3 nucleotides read TGCAGTGCCCCTAGGGGGGGGTCGGATACGCAGTATTTT. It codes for CSAPRGGSDTQYF.